The present T cell receptor beta chain was sequenced within a study of blood T cell repertoires in COVID-19. About the study: From the United States, Italy and Spain came samples of acute and convalescent COVID-19. Nucleic acid was either cDNA or gDNA, and it came from T cells, B-cell-depleted T cells, or PBMCs.

Germline CDR1 reads LGHDT; CDR2 reads YNNKEL (reference sequence). This CDR3 has 14 residues. The V and J ends lost 1 base and 10 bases respectively, with 14 bases between them. This clone has just one count. In the original analysis: Amplification with reference gene primers provided the estimates of nucleated cell counts. Measured with immunoSEQ multiplex PCR; TCRdb has only the in-frame clones, and not every one. From that table come the V and J calls and clone size; the DNA was used to work out D and trimming. The table includes nearly 250,000 clones, approximately 86% detected once. Input material: peripheral blood. The TCR sequence derives from a woman between 55 and 75 years old who had recovered from COVID-19. The V gene is TRBV3-1 (or the pseudogene TRBV3-2), the J gene TRBJ1-3, with D unclear. As DNA, the CDR3 is TGTGCCAGCAGCCAAGGTGGCACCTCGGGGACCATATATTTT. It encodes CASSQGGTSGTIYF.